The source of this TCR beta chain is a study of identifying expanded T cells in peripheral blood. TCRdb keeps only in-frame clones here, not all; method: immunoSEQ multiplex PCR. In the table there are about 52,000 clones, 82% of which are singletons. This clonotype was obtained from a person between 18 and 69 years old in good health. The specimen sequenced was blood.

The CDR3, as DNA: TGTGCCAGCAGGGAGACAGGGGAACAAGAGACCCAGTACTTC. This encodes CASRETGEQETQYF. The rearrangement joins TRBV2 to TRBJ2-5; the match to TRBD1 covers 8 bases. The CDR3 is 14 residues long. The germline CDR1 and CDR2 sequences are SNHLY and FYNNEI. The junction had 5 bases not matched to a gene; V was cut back by 6 bases and J by 2 bases.